Listed below are T cell receptor beta chains from one sample, sequenced in a study of blood T cells in healthy people across ages. TCRdb ran MiXCR on the 5' RACE reads and lists one entry per CDR3 protein. The top ten clones hold more than 3% of a sample with about 800,000 distinct CDR3 sequences, around 25% of them seen once. These sequences were also reported in another study, on T cells of mothers and their children.

Sequencing input: blood. The receptors stem from a boy between 10 and 17 years old in good health. Both conserved end residues are part of each CDR3. D genes are given only for firm matches. Where a row states a size, it is once, few, many or the class of an expanded clone; other rows omit it.

DNA	CDR3	size	D	J	V	length
TGCGCCAGCAGCTTGGATCCGGGCATGAACACTGAAGCTTTCTTT	CASSLDPGMNTEAFF	few	-	TRBJ1-1	TRBV5-1	15
TGTGCCAGCAGCTTAGCTCTTGGGACAGGGTGGAAGAATGAGCAGTTCTTC	CASSLALGTGWKNEQFF	-	TRBD1	TRBJ2-1	TRBV7-2	17
TGTGCCAGCAGCCAGACAGGGGATCAGCCCCAGCATTTT	CASSQTGDQPQHF	-	TRBD1	TRBJ1-5	TRBV7-9	13
TGTGCCAGTAGTATAACAGGACAAGAGACCCAGTACTTC	CASSITGQETQYF	few	-	TRBJ2-5	TRBV19	13
TGTGCCAGCAGCTTGCGGGTGAGCGAGACCCAGTACTTC	CASSLRVSETQYF	many	-	TRBJ2-5	TRBV7-2	13
TGTGCCAGCAGCAACACCCTGAGGACTAATGAAAAACTGTTTTTT	CASSNTLRTNEKLFF	-	-	TRBJ1-4	TRBV7-9	15
TGCGCCAGCAGCGCCGGGACAGGGGTTGGTGAGCAGTTCTTC	CASSAGTGVGEQFF	few	TRBD1	TRBJ2-1	TRBV5-1	14
TGCAGTGCTGATGACAGGGTGTCACCCCTCCACTTT	CSADDRVSPLHF	-	TRBD1	TRBJ1-6	TRBV20-1	12
TGCAGCGTTGAAGGGGATCTATCCACAGATACGCAGTATTTT	CSVEGDLSTDTQYF	-	-	TRBJ2-3	TRBV29-1	14
TGTGCCAGCAGCGTATCAGGTCGCGCCACTGAAGCTTTCTTT	CASSVSGRATEAFF	-	-	TRBJ1-1	TRBV9	14
TGTGCCAGCAACCCGGAGGGACAGGGACTCTACGAGCAGTACTTC	CASNPEGQGLYEQYF	-	TRBD1	TRBJ2-7	TRBV7-9	15
TGCAGCGGCGAGTCCAGTCATGGCTACACCTTC	CSGESSHGYTF	-	-	TRBJ1-2	TRBV20-1	11
TGCAGCGTTGAAGATGTGGTCCGGTATTTT	CSVEDVVRYF	-	-	TRBJ2-3	TRBV29-1	10
TGTGCCAGCAGCTTACGCGGATTAGATACGCAGTATTTT	CASSLRGLDTQYF	once	-	TRBJ2-3	TRBV11-2	13
TGCGCCAGCAGCCCGTGGGAAAATCAGCCCCAGCATTTT	CASSPWENQPQHF	few	-	TRBJ1-5	TRBV4-3	13
TGCGCCAGCAGCCAAGATTGGGACTCACTAGCGGGAGATACGCAGTATTTT	CASSQDWDSLAGDTQYF	few	TRBD2	TRBJ2-3	TRBV4-3	17
TGTGCCAGCAGTTCAGTTCAGCCCCAGCATTTT	CASSSVQPQHF	few	-	TRBJ1-5	TRBV28	11
TGTGCCAGCAGTTACTTGGGCGGAGGGGGCCAGGCCTACGAGCAGTACTTC	CASSYLGGGGQAYEQYF	-	-	TRBJ2-7	TRBV6-5	17
TGCAGTGCTAGTTGGGGGAGCTCCTATAATTCACCCCTCCACTTT	CSASWGSSYNSPLHF	-	-	TRBJ1-6	TRBV20-1	15
TGTGCCAGCAGCCTCGGTGGGGGGGACAATGAGCAGTTCTTC	CASSLGGGDNEQFF	-	TRBD2	TRBJ2-1	TRBV7-3	14
TGCGCCAGCAGTAAATTGGGACAGAACACCGGGGAGCTGTTTTTT	CASSKLGQNTGELFF	many	-	TRBJ2-2	TRBV5-1	15
TGTGCCAGCAGCTTCTCCTCTGACGGGAGGGCCTTGGTAAATGAGCAGTTCTTC	CASSFSSDGRALVNEQFF	few	TRBD2	TRBJ2-1	TRBV7-2	18
TGTGCCAGCAGCTTAGGGGTTGACACTGAAGCTTTCTTT	CASSLGVDTEAFF	few	-	TRBJ1-1	TRBV7-9	13
TGTGCCAGCAGTGTTGGGGAGGGGCCCAATCAGCCCCAGCATTTT	CASSVGEGPNQPQHF	few	-	TRBJ1-5	TRBV2	15
TGTGCCAGCAGTTACTCGATTACAGCCAAAGGCACAGATACGCAGTATTTT	CASSYSITAKGTDTQYF	few	-	TRBJ2-3	TRBV6-6	17
TGTGCCAGCAGCCAAGATCCTCTCAGGGGGTTCTCCTACGAGCAGTACTTC	CASSQDPLRGFSYEQYF	-	TRBD1	TRBJ2-7	TRBV3-1	17
TGTGCCAGCAGTTCTCGAGGAGTAGCTGAGCAGTTCTTC	CASSSRGVAEQFF	-	-	TRBJ2-1	TRBV6-2/TRBV6-3	13
TGTGCCAGCAGTTTTGGGGGCCGTCAGACTGAAGCTTTCTTT	CASSFGGRQTEAFF	-	-	TRBJ1-1	TRBV28	14
TGTGCCAGCAGCCGGCCGGGACAGGCGGACACTGAAGCTTTCTTT	CASSRPGQADTEAFF	few	TRBD1	TRBJ1-1	TRBV4-2	15
TGCGCCAGCAGCCAAGGGGCGGGTTCCAATGAGCAGTTCTTC	CASSQGAGSNEQFF	many	-	TRBJ2-1	TRBV4-3	14
TGTGCCAGCAGCGGACTAGTAGCGGAGACCCAGTACTTC	CASSGLVAETQYF	-	TRBD2	TRBJ2-5	TRBV2	13
TGTGCCAGCAGTTTGACGGGGGCGGGGATCTCCTACGAGCAGTACTTC	CASSLTGAGISYEQYF	few	-	TRBJ2-7	TRBV7-2	16
TGTGCCAGCAGTCCTCCGGACGGACAGGGGGTGTTCTACGAGCAGTACTTC	CASSPPDGQGVFYEQYF	-	TRBD1	TRBJ2-7	TRBV28	17
TGCGCCAGCAGCCAAGACCCCCTGAATGGCTACACCTTC	CASSQDPLNGYTF	few	-	TRBJ1-2	TRBV4-1	13
TGTGCCAGCAGCCCTGGGGTCCTAGGCAAAGAGACCCAGTACTTC	CASSPGVLGKETQYF	-	-	TRBJ2-5	TRBV7-2	15
TGCAGTGCTACGGAGCCGGGACAGGTAACGGAGACCCAGTACTTC	CSATEPGQVTETQYF	-	TRBD1	TRBJ2-5	TRBV20-1	15
TGCGCCAGCAGCCAAGGGGGGTCCCACGAGCAGTACTTC	CASSQGGSHEQYF	few	-	TRBJ2-7	TRBV4-3	13
TGCAGTGCTAGAGTGCGGGGACTCTCTGGAAACACCATATATTTT	CSARVRGLSGNTIYF	-	-	TRBJ1-3	TRBV20-1	15
TGTGCCAGCAGCTTAGTGGTTGGGGACGGGGAGCTGTTTTTT	CASSLVVGDGELFF	-	-	TRBJ2-2	TRBV7-6	14
TGTGCCAGCTCTGACCTTCAAGAGACCCAGTACTTC	CASSDLQETQYF	-	-	TRBJ2-5	TRBV10-3	12
TGCGGCAGCAGCGTCCGGGACTCACCGTACAATGAGCAGTTCTTC	CGSSVRDSPYNEQFF	-	-	TRBJ2-1	TRBV5-1	15
TGCAGTGCTAGAGGTGGGATAGGCAACGAGCAGTACTTC	CSARGGIGNEQYF	-	-	TRBJ2-7	TRBV20-1	13
TGCGCCAGCAGCCGCGGACTAGCGGGAACCACAGATACGCAGTATTTT	CASSRGLAGTTDTQYF	few	TRBD2	TRBJ2-3	TRBV4-3	16
TGTGCCAGCAGCTTAGCTCGCCGGGGCAAAAACATTCAGTACTTC	CASSLARRGKNIQYF	few	-	TRBJ2-4	TRBV7-2	15
TGCAGCGTTGAATTAGACAGCAGGACCTACAATGAGCAGTTCTTC	CSVELDSRTYNEQFF	-	-	TRBJ2-1	TRBV29-1	15
TGCGCCAGCAGCCAAGTAGGACAGGGAAATGAAAAACTGTTTTTT	CASSQVGQGNEKLFF	-	TRBD1	TRBJ1-4	TRBV4-3	15
TGCAGCGTTTGGGGAAAAAGACAAGAGACCCAGTACTTC	CSVWGKRQETQYF	-	-	TRBJ2-5	TRBV29-1	13
TGTGCCACGACGGACAGGGGGCTGTTCGAGCAGTACTTC	CATTDRGLFEQYF	-	TRBD1	TRBJ2-7	TRBV5-4	13
TGCAGCGTTGATGCAGGGTGGGGCACCGGGGAGCTGTTTTTT	CSVDAGWGTGELFF	many	-	TRBJ2-2	TRBV29-1	14
TGCGCCAGCAGCTTGGAGACTCCCACCGGGGAGCTGTTTTTT	CASSLETPTGELFF	-	-	TRBJ2-2	TRBV5-1	14
TGTGCCATCAGTGCGGACCAGGGCTACGAGCAGTACTTC	CAISADQGYEQYF	few	-	TRBJ2-7	TRBV10-3	13
TGTGCCAGCAGCCCGGACATGAGTCAGCCCCAGCATTTT	CASSPDMSQPQHF	-	-	TRBJ1-5	TRBV6-6	13
TGTGCCAGCAGCCTCTCTGCAGGGGGACTTGGCTACACCTTC	CASSLSAGGLGYTF	-	TRBD1	TRBJ1-2	TRBV12-3/TRBV12-4	14
TGCAGTGCTAGAAGGACTAGCGCCACAGATACGCAGTATTTT	CSARRTSATDTQYF	-	TRBD2	TRBJ2-3	TRBV20-1	14
TGTGCCACCAGCAGAGATCCGGACAGCTATGGCTACACCTTC	CATSRDPDSYGYTF	few	-	TRBJ1-2	TRBV15	14
TGCGCCAGCAGCCGGGACAGGCAAGAGACCCAGTACTTC	CASSRDRQETQYF	many	TRBD1	TRBJ2-5	TRBV2	13
TGTGCCAGCAGTTTTGAGGACAGGGAAGAGACCCAGTACTTC	CASSFEDREETQYF	few	TRBD1	TRBJ2-5	TRBV12-3/TRBV12-4	14
TGTGCCGCCAGCAGAGATGACGGGCCCCAGCAAGAGACCCAGTACTTC	CAASRDDGPQQETQYF	-	-	TRBJ2-5	TRBV15	16
TGTGCCAGCAGCCGGGGACAGGGGGCCTACATCTACGAGCAGTACTTC	CASSRGQGAYIYEQYF	-	TRBD1	TRBJ2-7	TRBV7-2	16
TGTGCCAGCGGTTACACAGGGGGCCACACTGAAGCTTTCTTT	CASGYTGGHTEAFF	few	TRBD1	TRBJ1-1	TRBV6-2/TRBV6-3	14